The rows below give T cell receptor beta chains drawn from one sample of a study of blood T cell repertoires in COVID-19. Clones were read by immunoSEQ multiplex PCR, and TCRdb kept only the in-frame ones, dropping some. Among about 180,000 clones listed, roughly 79% were seen once. The sequenced sample consisted of peripheral blood. These TCRs come from a woman between 65 and 79 years old with acute or convalescent COVID-19. The CDR3 runs from the conserved cysteine through the conserved F or W. Each record gives: V gene, D gene, J gene, clone size, CDR3 protein, CDR3 DNA. The D gene is left open where the match is weak. Some rows mark clone size as missing; the rest say once, few, many or name a class of expanded clone.

TRBV5-1,TRBD2,TRBJ2-1,.,CASSAREGGYNEQFF,TGCGCCAGCAGCGCACGGGAGGGGGGATACAATGAGCAGTTCTTC
TRBV2,.,TRBJ2-1,.,CASSEAGGGYNEQFF,TGTGCCAGCAGTGAAGCGGGAGGGGGCTACAATGAGCAGTTCTTC
TRBV6-5,TRBD1,TRBJ2-7,.,CASTRGQAYSEQYF,TGTGCCAGCACTAGGGGACAGGCTTATTCCGAGCAGTACTTC
TRBV2,.,TRBJ2-2,.,CASSELTGHTGELFF,TGTGCCAGCAGTGAGTTGACAGGTCACACCGGGGAGCTGTTTTTT
TRBV15,.,TRBJ1-2,.,CATSTHLSTPYGYTF,TGTGCCACCAGCACCCACCTTTCAACACCCTATGGCTACACCTTC
TRBV10-2,TRBD2,TRBJ2-3,.,CASKGLSPVSSTDTQYF,TGCGCCAGCAAGGGACTATCACCCGTCTCTAGCACAGATACGCAGTATTTT
TRBV14,.,TRBJ2-1,few,CASSQVGGVTYNEQFF,TGTGCCAGCAGCCAAGTGGGCGGGGTGACTTACAATGAGCAGTTCTTC
TRBV10-3,.,TRBJ1-5,.,CAISATADSNQPQHF,TGTGCCATCAGTGCAACAGCCGATAGCAATCAGCCCCAGCATTTT
TRBV5-8,TRBD1,TRBJ2-1,few,CASSSGGWDRGRNEQFF,TGTGCCAGCAGCTCTGGGGGTTGGGACAGGGGGAGGAATGAGCAGTTCTTC
TRBV27,TRBD2,TRBJ2-1,.,CASRNPPGLAGGGGYNEQFF,TGTGCCAGCAGGAATCCTCCGGGACTAGCGGGAGGAGGGGGGTACAATGAGCAGTTCTTC
TRBV11-2,TRBD2,TRBJ2-7,.,CASSLGTSGYEQYF,TGTGCCAGCAGCCTCGGGACTAGCGGTTACGAGCAGTACTTC
TRBV5-4,TRBD2,TRBJ2-2,.,CASSPGGANTGELFF,TGTGCCAGCAGCCCCGGGGGGGCGAACACCGGGGAGCTGTTTTTT
TRBV6-6,.,TRBJ2-1,.,CASSLDRYSSYNEQFF,TGTGCCAGCAGCCTTGACAGGTACAGCTCCTACAATGAGCAGTTCTTC
TRBV6-1,TRBD2,TRBJ2-1,many,CASSESRTGLAYDEQFF,TGTGCCAGCAGTGAAAGCCGTACAGGACTAGCGTACGATGAGCAGTTCTTC
TRBV19,.,TRBJ1-4,.,CASSSPGGTNEKLFF,TGTGCCAGTAGTAGCCCCGGAGGGACTAATGAAAAACTGTTTTTT
TRBV21-1,.,TRBJ1-5,.,CASSGITRLDRGINQPQHF,TGTGCCAGCAGCGGTATTACGCGGCTAGACAGGGGGATCAATCAGCCCCAGCATTTT
TRBV12-5,.,TRBJ1-5,few,CASGSGGESQPQHF,TGTGCTAGTGGTTCGGGAGGGGAGTCGCAGCCCCAGCATTTT
TRBV5-6,TRBD2,TRBJ2-7,few,CASSLGASGSYEQYF,TGTGCCAGCAGCTTAGGGGCTAGCGGAAGCTACGAGCAGTACTTC
TRBV5-6,TRBD2,TRBJ2-5,once,CASSPGLAGVQETQYF,TGTGCCAGCAGCCCCGGATTAGCGGGAGTTCAAGAGACCCAGTACTTC
TRBV18,.,TRBJ2-5,.,CASSRQGGETQYF,TGTGCCAGCTCGCGACAGGGAGGAGAGACCCAGTACTTC
TRBV2,TRBD2,TRBJ2-5,.,CASSRLGALAGSGQETQYF,TGTGCCAGCAGCCGCCTTGGGGCGCTAGCGGGATCTGGGCAAGAGACCCAGTACTTC
TRBV9,.,TRBJ2-3,.,CASSPPTTGITDTQYF,TGTGCCAGCAGCCCTCCGACGACAGGAATCACAGATACGCAGTATTTT
TRBV10-2,.,TRBJ1-1,once,CASSGLGARNTEAFF,TGCGCCAGCAGTGGTTTGGGGGCCCGAAACACTGAAGCTTTCTTT
TRBV6-4,.,TRBJ1-1,few,CASRADRNTEAFF,TGTGCCAGCAGAGCCGACAGGAACACTGAAGCTTTCTTT
TRBV7-3,TRBD2,TRBJ2-2,.,CASSWTSSGENTGELFF,TGTGCCAGCAGCTGGACCAGTAGCGGGGAAAACACCGGGGAGCTGTTTTTT
TRBV4-2,TRBD1,TRBJ1-1,once,CASSQVRDREAFF,TGTGCCAGCAGCCAAGTCCGGGACAGAGAAGCTTTCTTT
TRBV7-9,TRBD2,TRBJ2-1,.,CASTRGLAGGPPYNEQFF,TGTGCCAGCACCCGCGGGCTAGCGGGAGGGCCCCCCTACAATGAGCAGTTCTTC
TRBV7-3,TRBD1,TRBJ2-5,.,CASSSRQGATQYF,TGTGCCAGCAGCTCAAGACAGGGGGCTACCCAGTACTTC
TRBV4-1,.,TRBJ2-3,.,CASSQETTSFITDTQYF,TGCGCCAGCAGCCAAGAAACGACTAGTTTTATCACAGATACGCAGTATTTT
TRBV3-1/TRBV3-2,TRBD2,TRBJ2-2,.,CASSQAWGGGPTGELFF,TGTGCCAGCAGCCAAGCCTGGGGCGGGGGGCCCACCGGGGAGCTGTTTTTT
TRBV19,.,TRBJ2-1,.,CASKSAPTLQGEQFF,TGTGCCAGTAAGTCTGCTCCGACTCTCCAAGGAGAGCAGTTCTTC
TRBV28,.,TRBJ2-2,.,CASRKTGSGNTGELFF,TGTGCCAGCAGGAAAACAGGGTCGGGGAACACCGGGGAGCTGTTTTTT
TRBV19,TRBD1,TRBJ2-1,.,CASSLGAWDRGNNEQFF,TGTGCCAGTAGTTTAGGGGCTTGGGACAGGGGGAACAATGAGCAGTTCTTC
TRBV5-8,.,TRBJ1-1,.,CASSRAGTDSLGAFF,TGTGCCAGCAGCCGAGCGGGGACGGATTCCCTCGGAGCTTTCTTT
TRBV7-3,TRBD1,TRBJ2-2,once,CASSPQGVVGELFF,TGTGCCAGCAGCCCACAGGGGGTAGTCGGGGAGCTGTTTTTT
TRBV10-3,TRBD2,TRBJ2-1,.,CAISELAGAFNEQFF,TGTGCCATCAGTGAGCTGGCGGGAGCTTTCAATGAGCAGTTCTTC
TRBV9,.,TRBJ2-7,few,CASSDGLQPYEQYF,TGTGCCAGCAGCGACGGACTGCAACCCTACGAGCAGTACTTC
TRBV9,.,TRBJ1-2,.,CASSVGPGLNYGYTF,TGTGCCAGCAGCGTAGGGCCAGGGTTGAACTATGGCTACACCTTC
TRBV3-1/TRBV3-2,TRBD2,TRBJ2-2,.,CASSQEFPGLAGTGELFF,TGTGCCAGCAGCCAAGAATTTCCGGGACTAGCGGGAACCGGGGAGCTGTTTTTT
TRBV28,.,TRBJ1-1,.,CASRGAENTEAFF,TGTGCCAGCAGGGGGGCAGAGAACACTGAAGCTTTCTTT
TRBV24-1,TRBD2,TRBJ2-5,.,CATSPGGGAQETQYF,TGTGCCACCAGTCCGGGAGGAGGGGCTCAAGAGACCCAGTACTTC
TRBV29-1,.,TRBJ2-2,.,CSVEPGEGGGELFF,TGCAGCGTTGAACCCGGGGAAGGGGGCGGGGAGCTGTTTTTT
TRBV6-5,TRBD2,TRBJ2-5,.,CASHTSGQETQYF,TGTGCCAGCCACACTAGCGGACAAGAGACCCAGTACTTC
TRBV2,.,TRBJ2-1,few,CASTGESGVAEQFF,TGTGCCAGCACGGGCGAATCGGGGGTTGCTGAGCAGTTCTTC
TRBV11-2,TRBD1,TRBJ2-3,.,CASSLKGGGGVDTQYF,TGTGCCAGCAGCTTAAAAGGGGGCGGCGGAGTGGATACGCAGTATTTT
TRBV12-5,TRBD2,TRBJ2-1,.,CASGPGASGSDEQFF,TGTGCTAGTGGCCCAGGGGCTAGCGGGAGCGATGAGCAGTTCTTC
TRBV7-2,.,TRBJ2-5,.,CASSFTGQETQYF,TGTGCCAGCAGCTTTACGGGGCAAGAGACCCAGTACTTC
TRBV19,TRBD2,TRBJ2-7,.,CASSLSGLAASGGLGYF,TGTGCCAGTAGTCTTAGTGGGTTGGCGGCTAGCGGGGGCCTAGGGTACTTC